Below, 21 T cell receptor beta chains from the same sample are listed, as sequenced in a study of cytomegalovirus exposure and HLA in healthy donors. The PCR used 60 Vbeta and 13 Jbeta primers. The protocol was immunoSEQ multiplex PCR, while the TCRdb copy is restricted to in-frame clones and leaves out a portion. The data contain some 190,000 clones, roughly 87% of them singletons. Sample: PBMCs. These receptors were obtained from a boy aged 2 to 10 in good health and CMV-seronegative.

The chain recombines TRBV18 with TRBJ1-1, with D uncertain. This CDR3 contains 12 residues. Germline-derived CDR1 and CDR2 are KGHSH and LQKENI. Deletions cut 3 bases from V and 3 bases from J, with 5 bases between. The CDR3 coding sequence is TGTGCCAGCTCACCCGGGGACACTGAAGCTTTCTTT. It codes for CASSPGDTEAFF.

The rearrangement joins TRBV11-3 to TRBJ2-3, with 8 bases aligning to TRBD2. The V gene end was trimmed by 5 bases and the J gene end by 1 base; junction bases not matched to a gene: 8. Germline values: CDR1 SGHNT, CDR2 YENEEA. The CDR3 totals 16 residues. The CDR3 DNA is TGTGCCAGCAGCATAGGACTAGCTCTTGGCACAGATACGCAGTATTTT. Protein: CASSIGLALGTDTQYF.

This clone occurred once. The chain couples TRBV5-4 to TRBJ2-1; 8 nucleotides match TRBD2. Per the germline V gene, CDR1 is SGHNT and CDR2 is YYREEE (reference sequence). The CDR3 is made up of 14 amino acids. Unmatched junction bases numbered 8, after V lost 6 bases and J lost 6 bases. The DNA of the CDR3 is TGTGCCAGCACTCCGGGGGGGCCTCGCAATGAGCAGTTCTTC. As protein: CASTPGGPRNEQFF.

V gene TRBV28 combines with J gene TRBJ2-7; TRBD2 agrees at 12 bases. V trimming: 5 bases; J trimming: 4 bases; junction bases outside the gene matches: 6. The length of the CDR3 is 15 residues. Germline V gene lookup returns CDR1 MDHEN and CDR2 SYDVKM. In DNA, the CDR3 is TGTGCCAGCAGTCGGGGACTAGCGGGCCGGTACGAGCAGTACTTC. Residues: CASSRGLAGRYEQYF.

The rearrangement uses TRBV28 and TRBJ1-1; 10 bases fit TRBD1. Trimming took 6 bases from V and 6 from J; bases not matched to a gene: 13. CDR3 length equals 16 residues. Germline CDR1 is MDHEN and CDR2 is SYDVKM. This chain's CDR3 is CASRQSGQGLLAEAFF. The CDR3 DNA reads as TGTGCCAGCAGACAATCGGGACAGGGGCTTTTAGCTGAAGCTTTCTTT. The full variable domain, rest sourced from reference TRBV28 and TRBJ1-1, is DVKVTQSSRYLVKRTGEKVFLECVQDMDHENMFWYRQDPGLGLRLIYFSYDVKMKEKGDIPEGYSVSREKKERFSLILESASTNQTSMYLCASRQSGQGLLAEAFFGQGTRLTVV.

V gene TRBV7-3 combines with J gene TRBJ2-5; D ambiguous. Germline V CDR1 and CDR2: SGHTA, FQGTGA. The CDR3 is 15 residues long. The V end lost 5 bases, the J end lost 1 base, and 14 bases lay between the germline ends. The CDR3 nucleotides read TGTGCCAGCAGCCCTTCTATATCGGTCCAAGAGACCCAGTACTTC. Translation: CASSPSISVQETQYF.

The chain carries TRBV10-3 and TRBJ2-7, with 8 bases identical to TRBD1. The CDR3 loop spans 11 amino acids. Trimming took 9 bases from V and 5 from J; bases not matched to a gene: 3. Germline CDR1 reads ENHRY; CDR2 reads SYGVKD. The CDR3 sequence: CAIQQGDEQYF. The CDR3 bases are TGTGCCATTCAACAGGGGGACGAGCAGTACTTC.

V is TRBV28 and J is TRBJ2-7; 7 nucleotides line up with TRBD2. The V gene's germline CDR1 is MDHEN and CDR2 SYDVKM. V was pared by 4 bases and J by 4 bases, with 13 bases of the junction left unmatched. This CDR3 has 16 residues. This CDR3 is CASSSGGREFLYEQYF. The CDR3 nucleotides are TGTGCCAGCAGTTCGGGAGGACGGGAGTTCCTATACGAGCAGTACTTC.

V and J are TRBV15 and TRBJ2-1, with D maybe TRBD2 (7 bases). The germline V and J ends were trimmed by 0 bases and 4 bases, with 13 bases remaining between them. This CDR3 has 16 amino acids. In germline, CDR1 is LNHNV, CDR2 YYDKDF (reference sequence). CDR3 sequence reads: CATSRDLAGAYNEQFF. The CDR3, as DNA: TGTGCCACCAGCAGAGATCTGGCGGGGGCTTACAATGAGCAGTTCTTC. The full variable domain, completed using reference TRBV15 and TRBJ2-1, is DAMVIQNPRYQVTQFGKPVTLSCSQTLNHNVMYWYQQKSSQAPKLLFHYYDKDFNNEADTPDNFQSRRPNTSFCFLDIRSPGLGDTAMYLCATSRDLAGAYNEQFFGPGTRLTVL.

The CDR3 sequence: CASSLGRLTRGKDGYTF. The CDR3 nucleotides are TGTGCCAGCAGCCTCGGTCGGCTAACAAGGGGGAAAGATGGCTACACCTTC. The chain employs TRBV7-2 and TRBJ1-2, with a possible D match to TRBD1 (6 bases). CDR1 and CDR2 from the germline V gene are SGHTA and FQGNSA. The CDR3 runs to 17 residues. V lost 5 bases and J 6 bases, leaving 25 bases between the germline ends.

The chain is built from TRBV2 and TRBJ2-3; 8 bases line up with TRBD2. The V and J ends lost 7 bases and 2 bases, in that order; junction bases with no gene match: 8. Germline values: CDR1 SNHLY, CDR2 FYNNEI. This CDR3 is built from 15 residues. CDR3 DNA sequence: TGTGCCAGCAAAAGGGAGCGGGGGAACACAGATACGCAGTATTTT. Protein sequence: CASKRERGNTDTQYF.

The genes are TRBV28 and TRBJ1-5; 7 bases match TRBD1. The CDR3 sequence is 14 residues long. With 6 bases clipped from V and 7 bases from J, the junction kept 9 bases outside the gene matches. Germline CDR1 and CDR2: MDHEN and SYDVKM. The CDR3 region has the DNA TGTGCCAGCAGACCGGGAGGGGGCGGACAGCCCCAGCATTTT. This encodes CASRPGGGGQPQHF.

The chain carries TRBV7-9 and TRBJ1-1; D call uncertain. Germline CDR1 is SEHNR and CDR2 is FQNEAQ (reference sequence). The CDR3 has 13 residues. V lost 3 bases to trimming and J lost 9 bases, with 14 bases between them. The CDR3 loop reads CASSFGLPGKAFF. CDR3 sequence (DNA): TGTGCCAGCAGCTTCGGACTGCCGGGGAAAGCTTTCTTT.

This chain links TRBV13 with TRBJ2-7, with TRBD2 identical over 13 bases. Germline lookup yields CDR1 PRHDT and CDR2 FYEKMQ (reference sequence). Germline trimming cut 5 bases from V and 3 bases from J; bases unmatched to any gene: 7. This CDR3 is 16 amino acids long. CDR3 region: CASSPRTSGSFYEQYF. The CDR3 region has the DNA TGTGCCAGCAGCCCGAGGACTAGCGGGAGTTTCTACGAGCAGTACTTC.

Regarding this clone: This sample includes further DNA sequences coding for the same CDR3. The rearrangement uses TRBV30 and TRBJ2-7, with 8 bases fitting TRBD1. Trimming at V came to 3 bases and at J to 4 bases, leaving 8 bases not matched to a gene. The CDR3 has 14 amino acids. In germline, CDR1 is GTSNPN, CDR2 SVGIG (reference sequence). The CDR3 DNA reads as TGTGCCTGGAGCCCGGGACAGGTACCTTACGAGCAGTACTTC. Protein: CAWSPGQVPYEQYF.

This chain joins TRBV2 and TRBJ1-2; 10 bases align to TRBD1. CDR3 size: 15 residues. CDR1 is SNHLY, CDR2 FYNNEI, per germline. V shed 6 bases and J 1 base; nucleotides not matched to a gene: 5. CDR3 nucleotides: TGTGCCAGCAGAGCCGGGACAGGGGTTAACTATGGCTACACCTTC. Translating it yields CASRAGTGVNYGYTF.

The rearrangement uses TRBV19 and TRBJ1-5; 7 positions match TRBD1. The CDR3 totals 16 residues. Germline V lookup: CDR1 LNHDA, CDR2 SQIVND (reference sequence). The ends lost 0 bases at V and 6 bases at J; junction bases unmatched: 8. CDR3 in DNA: TGTGCCAGTAGTATAGAGAGGACCAGGGGGACTCAGCCCCAGCATTTT. It yields the protein CASSIERTRGTQPQHF.

This clone came up once. This rearrangement joins TRBV28 to TRBJ1-1; D is ambiguous. Trimming left V 3 bases short and J 0 bases short, with 8 bases between. Per germline, CDR1 MDHEN and CDR2 SYDVKM. There are 14 residues in the CDR3. The CDR3 is CASSFAHLNTEAFF. The CDR3 nucleotides read TGTGCCAGCAGTTTTGCACATCTGAACACTGAAGCTTTCTTT.

The V call is TRBV28, the J call TRBJ2-3; D perhaps matches TRBD2 (5 bases). V gave up 8 bases and J gave up 5 bases, with 11 bases separating them. Germline-derived CDR1 and CDR2 are MDHEN and SYDVKM. This CDR3 spans 12 amino acids. The CDR3, as DNA: TGTGCCAGCGCCGGTCGGGGAGATACGCAGTATTTT. It yields the protein CASAGRGDTQYF.

This chain uses TRBV19 with TRBJ1-5; weak D call: TRBD1 (6 bases). V was pared by 9 bases and J by 0 bases, with 15 bases between. This CDR3 has 15 amino acids. CDR1 and CDR2 (germline): LNHDA, SQIVND (reference sequence). The DNA for the CDR3 is TGTGCCAGCCAGGACAGCCTTATTAGCAATCAGCCCCAGCATTTT. This codes for CASQDSLISNQPQHF. Full variable domain (remainder filled in from reference TRBV19 and TRBJ1-5): DGGITQSPKYLFRKEGQNVTLSCEQNLNHDAMYWYRQDPGQGLRLIYYSQIVNDFQKGDIAEGYSVSREKKESFPLTVTSAQKNPTAFYLCASQDSLISNQPQHFGDGTRLSIL.

As concerns this clone: No conserved phenylalanine or tryptophan is present at the end of the CDR3, so a read error is the likely explanation. The rearrangement joins TRBV5-1 to TRBJ1-1; D is uncertain. In germline, CDR1 is SGHRS, CDR2 YFSETQ. The CDR3 is made up of 12 amino acids. V lost 6 bases and J 3 bases, leaving 9 bases between the germline ends. This chain's CDR3 is CASKSGYTEAFL. CDR3 DNA sequence: TGCGCCAGCAAAAGCGGATACACTGAAGCTTTCCTT.